The 23 T cell receptor beta chains given below trace back to one sample, sequenced in a study of blood T cells in healthy people across ages. Next came a second PCR, run for about 7 to 12 cycles, which used a sample-barcoded 5' primer along with a J-beta primer mix. From the 5' RACE reads, TCRdb called clonotypes with MiXCR, one entry per CDR3 protein. The sample comprises around 2 million distinct CDR3 sequences, roughly two fifths of which are singletons, and around 23% rests with the top ten. Sequencing used blood. Source of these receptors: a human donor in good health.

This clonotype appeared a few times. CDR3 in amino acids: CASKRTGSGTQYF. The DNA of the CDR3 is TGTGCCAGCAAAAGGACAGGGTCAGGGACCCAGTACTTC. V is TRBV6-5 and J is TRBJ2-5; 8 bases match TRBD1. CDR3 length: 13 residues. Unmatched junction bases numbered 8, after V lost 7 bases and J lost 7 bases. Looked up from germline, CDR1 is MNHEY and CDR2 is SVGAGI.

This clonotype occurred a few times. The chain carries TRBV7-9 and TRBJ1-1; weak D call: TRBD1 (5 bases). Per germline, CDR1 SEHNR and CDR2 FQNEAQ (reference sequence). Trimming left V 7 bases short and J 0 bases short, with 6 bases between. The CDR3 runs 12 residues. CDR3 DNA: TGTGCCAGCATCAGGGTGAACACTGAAGCTTTCTTT. As protein: CASIRVNTEAFF.

This clonotype came up a few times. V usage is TRBV9 and J usage is TRBJ2-5; D unclear. TRBJ2-7 explains the end of the DNA better; the J call may be wrong. CDR1 and CDR2 (germline): SGDLS, YYNGEE. The CDR3 is made up of 15 amino acids. The CDR3 region has the DNA TGTGCCAGCAGCACCCGATCCGGCGCTGTCTACGAGCAGTACTTC. It specifies CASSTRSGAVYEQYF.

This clonotype was picked up a small number of times. The chain recombines TRBV7-2 with TRBJ2-5, with D hard to call. Germline V gene lookup returns CDR1 SGHTA and CDR2 FQGNSA. This CDR3 region has 15 residues. V was pared by 4 bases and J by 5 bases, with 17 bases between. The CDR3 spells CASSSRTGGWETQYF. The CDR3 coding sequence is TGTGCCAGCAGCTCGAGGACCGGCGGATGGGAGACCCAGTACTTC. Looking up the rest from reference TRBV7-2 and TRBJ2-5 gives the full variable domain: GAGVSQSPSNKVTEKGKDVELRCDPISGHTALYWYRQSLGQGLEFLIYFQGNSAPDKSGLPSDRFSAERTGGSVSTLTIQRTQQEDSAVYLCASSSRTGGWETQYFGPGTRLLVL.

There are a few counts of this clonotype. This chain uses TRBV6-2 or TRBV6-3 with TRBJ1-2, with no clear D. Germline V gene lookup returns CDR1 MNHEY and CDR2 SVGEGT. The CDR3 runs 15 residues. With 0 bases removed from V and 6 bases from J, the gap between germline ends came to 14 bases. CDR3 sequence (DNA): TGTGCCAGCAGTTACTCGAATGGCTACCTTCATGGCTACACCTTC. Translation gives CASSYSNGYLHGYTF.

This chain joins TRBV7-9 and TRBJ2-1; TRBD1 matches at 9 bases. Germline V gene data show CDR1 as SEHNR and CDR2 as FQNEAQ (reference sequence). The CDR3 has 14 amino acids. V trimming: 5 bases; J trimming: 12 bases; junction bases outside the gene matches: 11. CDR3 coding DNA: TGTGCCAGCAGCCGGACAGGGGACCGCAATTGGCAGTTCTTC. This sequence encodes CASSRTGDRNWQFF.

The sample holds a few counts of this clonotype. V and J are TRBV20-1 and TRBJ2-4, with D tentatively TRBD1 or TRBD2 (6 bases each). TRBJ2-7 explains the end of the DNA better; the J call may be wrong. The CDR3 has 15 amino acids. Germline V gene data show CDR1 as DFQATT and CDR2 as SNEGSKA (reference sequence). The CDR3 DNA sequence: TGCAGTGCTAGAGGGGACTCCGGGACAAACTACGAGCAGTACTTC. This sequence encodes CSARGDSGTNYEQYF.

The chain couples TRBV3-1 to TRBJ2-7, with a tentative D call TRBD1 (5 bases). Germline CDR1 is LGHDT and CDR2 is YNNKEL (reference sequence). CDR3 length: 15 residues. Deletions cut 4 bases from V and 2 bases from J, with 15 bases between. The CDR3 here is CASSPGSLSAYEQYF. CDR3 in DNA: TGTGCCAGCAGCCCAGGGTCACTTTCCGCCTACGAGCAGTACTTC.

The chain employs TRBV6-6 and TRBJ1-5; 7 positions match TRBD1. The ends lost 0 bases at V and 5 bases at J; junction bases unmatched: 4. The germline gives CDR1 MNHNY, CDR2 SVGAGI (reference sequence). The CDR3 consists of 15 residues. DNA for the CDR3: TGTGCCAGCAGTTACTCAGGGGGCTACTATCAGCCCCAGCATTTT. Translating it yields CASSYSGGYYQPQHF.

The V gene is TRBV18, the J gene TRBJ2-4, with D perhaps assigned TRBD1 or TRBD2 (5 bases each). With the DNA end fitting TRBJ2-5 better, the J assignment may be wrong. The CDR3 consists of 18 residues. CDR1 is KGHSH and CDR2 is LQKENI in the germline V gene. This chain's CDR3 is CASSPEIVLGRTQETQYF. In DNA, the CDR3 is TGTGCCAGCTCACCGGAGATCGTTTTGGGACGGACCCAAGAGACCCAGTACTTC.

The rearrangement joins TRBV9 to TRBJ1-1; TRBD1 aligns across 9 bases. The length of the CDR3 is 15 residues. Per the germline V gene, CDR1 is SGDLS and CDR2 is YYNGEE. Trimming took 1 base from V and 3 from J; bases not matched to a gene: 4. This CDR3 is CASSVSTGGYTEAFF. The DNA of the CDR3 is TGTGCCAGCAGCGTAAGTACAGGGGGCTACACTGAAGCTTTCTTT.

The sample holds a few counts of this clonotype. The rearrangement uses TRBV7-2 and TRBJ2-7, with D maybe TRBD2 (7 bases). Trimming stripped 1 base from V and 6 bases from J, with 16 bases between. The germline gives CDR1 SGHTA, CDR2 FQGNSA. The CDR3 extends over 15 amino acids. The chain's CDR3 is CASSLVGGGAAEQYF. Written as DNA, the CDR3 is TGTGCCAGCAGCTTAGTCGGTGGGGGGGCCGCCGAGCAGTACTTC.

This clonotype was seen only once. The rearrangement links TRBV20-1 to TRBJ1-5; D perhaps matches TRBD1 (5 bases). The V and J ends lost 3 bases and 7 bases respectively, with 13 bases between them. This CDR3 contains 13 residues. Germline CDR1 DFQATT, CDR2 SNEGSKA (reference sequence). The CDR3 protein is CSASWGGDQPQHF. Here the CDR3 DNA reads TGCAGTGCTAGTTGGGGGGGAGACCAGCCCCAGCATTTT.

This clonotype has just a few counts. This rearrangement joins TRBV28 to TRBJ2-4, with unresolved D. CDR1 MDHEN and CDR2 SYDVKM come from the germline V gene. Trimming stripped 8 bases from V and 9 bases from J, with 17 bases between. This CDR3 has 13 amino acids. CDR3 nucleotide sequence: TGTGCCAGCCTCGATTGGGGATCGGGCATTCAGTACTTC. Residues: CASLDWGSGIQYF.

The rearrangement links TRBV28 to TRBJ1-5; possible D gene TRBD1, 6 bases. V shed 2 bases and J shed 11 bases, with 19 bases lying between them. In germline, CDR1 is MDHEN, CDR2 SYDVKM. This CDR3 is built from 15 residues. The CDR3 sequence is CASSLLAGASETQHF. In nucleotides, the CDR3 is TGTGCCAGCAGTTTACTGGCGGGGGCTTCAGAGACCCAGCATTTT.

The CDR3: CASSLAYGGILSPNSPLHF. The CDR3, as DNA: TGTGCCAGCAGCTTAGCGTACGGGGGCATACTATCGCCCAATTCACCCCTCCACTTT. This chain connects TRBV7-2 to TRBJ1-6; a weak D match, TRBD1 (6 bases). This CDR3 region has 19 residues. Trimming took 0 bases from V and 7 from J, leaving 22 bases between them. Per germline, CDR1 SGHTA and CDR2 FQGNSA. Complete variable domain (other parts from reference TRBV7-2 and TRBJ1-6): GAGVSQSPSNKVTEKGKDVELRCDPISGHTALYWYRQSLGQGLEFLIYFQGNSAPDKSGLPSDRFSAERTGGSVSTLTIQRTQQEDSAVYLCASSLAYGGILSPNSPLHFGNGTRLTVT.

In this sample, this clonotype turned up a few times. This chain uses TRBV10-3 with TRBJ2-1; D might be TRBD2 (6 bases). Germline CDR1 reads ENHRY; CDR2 reads SYGVKD. This CDR3 has 17 residues. V lost 0 bases and J 8 bases, leaving 20 bases between the germline ends. The DNA of the CDR3 is TGTGCCATCAGTGAGTCCTTTAGCTCATTGGGAGGAGATGAGCAGTTCTTC. Translating it yields CAISESFSSLGGDEQFF.

The chain links TRBV7-9 to TRBJ1-2, with 8 nucleotides matching TRBD1. Germline V gene lookup returns CDR1 SEHNR and CDR2 FQNEAQ (reference sequence). The junction had 6 bases not matched to a gene; V was cut back by 4 bases and J by 2 bases. The CDR3 extends over 15 amino acids. The CDR3 sequence is CASSSPGQDNYGYTF. Here the CDR3 DNA reads TGTGCCAGCAGCTCACCGGGACAGGACAACTATGGCTACACCTTC.

The chain employs TRBV3-1 and TRBJ2-3; D is perhaps TRBD1 or TRBD2 (6 bases each). Trimming took off 3 bases at V and 3 bases at J, with 13 bases between the two ends. The germline V gene has CDR1 LGHDT and CDR2 YNNKEL (reference sequence). The CDR3 spans 15 residues. CDR3 in amino acids: CASSQTRGDTDTQYF. In nucleotides, the CDR3 is TGTGCCAGCAGCCAGACTAGGGGGGATACAGATACGCAGTATTTT.

This clonotype showed up just a few times. The V gene is TRBV7-2, the J gene TRBJ2-1, with 7 nucleotides matching TRBD1. V gave up 4 bases and J gave up 4 bases; unmatched junction bases: 10. The CDR3 is 16 residues long. Germline loops: CDR1 SGHTA, CDR2 FQGNSA. CDR3 DNA sequence: TGTGCCAGCAGCTCGGCGGGCGGACAGGCATACAATGAGCAGTTCTTC. The encoded protein is CASSSAGGQAYNEQFF.

The J gene is TRBJ1-2, the V gene TRBV7-2; weak D call: TRBD1 (5 bases). Trimming took off 1 base at V and 6 bases at J, with 12 bases between the two ends. This CDR3 comprises 14 residues. Germline V CDR1 and CDR2: SGHTA, FQGNSA. CDR3 sequence reads: CASSLGGYGDGYTF. In DNA form, the CDR3 reads TGTGCCAGCAGCTTAGGGGGGTACGGCGATGGCTACACCTTC.

The chain combines TRBV20-1 with TRBJ2-7; TRBD1 is a possible D gene (8 bases). This CDR3 is built from 14 residues. The germline V gene has CDR1 DFQATT and CDR2 SNEGSKA (reference sequence). Deletions cut 6 bases from V and 2 bases from J, with 17 bases between. The CDR3 region is CSAPGRTGTYEQYF. The CDR3 DNA follows: TGCAGTGCCCCCGGGAGGACAGGGACCTACGAGCAGTACTTC.

This rearrangement joins TRBV5-8 to TRBJ2-4; D remains unclear. The closer fit of TRBJ2-7 to the DNA end suggests the J call may be wrong. The CDR3 totals 16 residues. Per germline, CDR1 SGHTS and CDR2 YDEGEE. CDR3 loop: CASILRWETLTYEQYF. Written as DNA, the CDR3 is TGTGCCAGCATCCTTCGCTGGGAAACCCTTACCTACGAGCAGTACTTC.